Listed below are T cell receptor beta chains from one sample, sequenced in a study of metastatic and nonmetastatic thyroid tumors. TCRdb used MiXCR to call clones anew from the PCR reads. The sample yields roughly 30,000 clones, 3.5% to 4% seen once. The sequenced sample consisted of blood. All receptors come from a male donor with papillary thyroid cancer or a benign thyroid nodule (not recorded which). Some clones in this sample may be carry-over from other donors' samples. The CDR3 runs from the conserved cysteine through the conserved F or W. The D gene is left open where the match is weak. Size tells how often a clone was seen (once, few, many) or the class of an expanded clone, and some rows leave it out.

v_call	j_call	clone_size	d_call	cdr3_aa	cdr3_nt
TRBV12-3/TRBV12-4	TRBJ2-1	few	-	CASSLGGFGYNEQFF	TGTGCCAGCAGTTTAGGGGGGTTTGGTTACAATGAGCAGTTCTTC
TRBV24-1	TRBJ1-6	medium-sized	-	CATSDRTVSYNSPLHF	TGTGCCACCAGTGATAGGACTGTCTCCTATAATTCACCCCTCCACTTT
TRBV27	TRBJ2-2	-	TRBD1	CASSYGTGSGELFF	TGTGCCAGCAGTTACGGGACAGGGTCCGGGGAGCTGTTTTTT
TRBV12-3/TRBV12-4	TRBJ2-2	few	-	CASSLTGNTGELFF	TGTGCCAGCAGTTTAACGGGGAACACCGGGGAGCTGTTTTTT
TRBV28	TRBJ2-7	medium-sized	TRBD1	CASSLWDRAPYEQYF	TGTGCCAGCAGTTTATGGGACAGGGCCCCCTACGAGCAGTACTTC
TRBV28	TRBJ1-6	few	-	CASIWGYGGNSLLHF	TGTGCCAGTATCTGGGGCTATGGGGGAAATTCACTCCTCCACTTT
TRBV28	TRBJ2-3	few	TRBD2	CASSPGRADTTDTQYF	TGTGCCAGCAGTCCCGGGAGGGCAGATACCACAGATACGCAGTATTTT
TRBV6-1	TRBJ2-1	-	TRBD2	CASSASGTRYYNEQFF	TGTGCCAGCAGTGCTTCCGGGACTAGGTATTACAATGAGCAGTTCTTC
TRBV29-1	TRBJ1-5	few	-	CSVEEGINQPQHF	TGCAGCGTTGAGGAGGGGATCAATCAGCCCCAGCATTTT
TRBV6-5	TRBJ1-5	-	TRBD1	CASSYSWTGNQPQHF	TGTGCCAGCAGTTACTCTTGGACAGGAAATCAGCCCCAGCATTTT
TRBV6-1	TRBJ1-2	few	TRBD1	CASSPDRANYGYTF	TGTGCCAGCAGTCCGGACAGGGCCAACTATGGCTACACCTTC
TRBV24-1	TRBJ2-7	-	TRBD1	CATGDRAKGLGNEQYF	TGTGCCACCGGGGACAGGGCGAAGGGGCTAGGGAACGAGCAGTACTTC
TRBV6-2/TRBV6-3	TRBJ1-2	-	-	CASSPRDGSPGGYTF	TGTGCCAGCAGTCCTCGTGACGGTTCCCCTGGGGGCTACACCTTC
TRBV10-2	TRBJ2-2	many	-	CATKRDTNTGELFF	TGCGCCACAAAACGGGACACAAACACCGGGGAGCTGTTTTTT
TRBV19	TRBJ1-5	-	-	CASSMYRDQPQHF	TGTGCCAGTAGTATGTATCGGGATCAGCCCCAGCATTTT
TRBV3-1	TRBJ2-6	few	-	CASSQESSGSGANVLTF	TGTGCCAGCAGCCAAGAGTCTTCAGGGTCTGGGGCCAACGTCCTGACTTTC
TRBV20-1	TRBJ2-6	-	-	CSATRYTANVLTF	TGCAGTGCCACCAGGTACACAGCCAACGTCCTGACTTTC
TRBV6-1	TRBJ1-4	few	TRBD1	CASSESDRVGEELFF	TGTGCCAGCAGTGAATCCGACAGGGTGGGGGAAGAACTGTTTTTT
TRBV6-1	TRBJ1-1	few	-	CASSEQGVTEAFF	TGTGCCAGCAGTGAACAGGGCGTTACTGAAGCTTTCTTT
TRBV5-5	TRBJ2-7	many	-	CASSPLVEQYF	TGTGCCAGCAGCCCATTGGTCGAGCAGTACTTC
TRBV20-1	TRBJ1-1	many	-	CSATPRVRGTEAFF	TGCAGTGCGACGCCCAGGGTGCGTGGCACTGAAGCTTTCTTT
TRBV12-3/TRBV12-4	TRBJ1-5	-	TRBD1	CASSLTGSRNQPQHF	TGTGCCAGCAGTTTGACAGGGTCTAGAAATCAGCCCCAGCATTTT
TRBV3-1	TRBJ1-4	many	TRBD1	CASSDTGGKLFF	TGTGCCAGCAGCGATACAGGGGGAAAACTGTTTTTT
TRBV6-1	TRBJ2-7	few	TRBD1	CASSEIPGQGTHEQYF	TGTGCCAGCAGTGAAATTCCGGGACAGGGAACCCACGAGCAGTACTTC
TRBV6-2/TRBV6-3	TRBJ2-5	-	TRBD2	CASSRVGSGKETQYF	TGTGCCAGCAGCCGAGTGGGAAGCGGGAAAGAGACCCAGTACTTC
TRBV6-5	TRBJ1-1	few	-	CASSYSTGFEAFF	TGTGCCAGCAGTTACTCAACGGGATTTGAAGCTTTCTTT
TRBV11-2	TRBJ1-6	few	-	CASRRGSSWNSPLHF	TGTGCCAGCAGGCGGGGCTCCTCATGGAATTCACCCCTCCACTTT
TRBV20-1	TRBJ2-3	many	TRBD2	CSARVLAENTQYF	TGCAGTGCTAGGGTACTAGCGGAGAACACGCAGTATTTT
TRBV2	TRBJ2-7	few	TRBD2	CASSLAGGYEQYF	TGTGCCAGCAGTTTAGCGGGAGGGTACGAGCAGTACTTC
TRBV28	TRBJ2-5	few	-	CASSFLASTEEETQYF	TGTGCCAGCAGTTTTTTAGCGTCTACGGAGGAGGAGACCCAGTACTTC
TRBV25-1	TRBJ1-1	-	-	CASSESGTTEAFF	TGTGCCAGCAGTGAATCGGGGACAACTGAAGCTTTCTTT
TRBV7-2	TRBJ2-3	few	-	CASSLEAGATDTQYF	TGTGCCAGCAGCTTAGAGGCAGGGGCCACAGATACGCAGTATTTT
TRBV25-1	TRBJ2-7	few	-	CASIGQWGEQYF	TGTGCCAGCATAGGACAGTGGGGCGAGCAGTACTTC
TRBV20-1	TRBJ2-5	many	TRBD2	CSAVGLDKTQYF	TGCAGTGCGGTTGGACTAGACAAGACCCAGTACTTC
TRBV20-1	TRBJ2-1	few	-	CSASGRFAYNEQFF	TGCAGTGCTAGCGGGAGATTTGCTTACAATGAGCAGTTCTTC
TRBV27	TRBJ1-4	-	-	CASSPGGQGEKLFF	TGTGCCAGCAGTCCGGGGGGTCAGGGCGAAAAACTGTTTTTT
TRBV7-9	TRBJ2-7	few	-	CASSPEGGSYEQYF	TGTGCCAGCAGCCCAGAGGGGGGCTCCTACGAGCAGTACTTC
TRBV28	TRBJ2-3	once	TRBD1	CASRSRGQGDPHTQYF	TGTGCCAGCAGATCTAGGGGACAGGGTGACCCACATACGCAGTATTTT
TRBV5-1	TRBJ2-5	few	-	CASSQQLRETQYF	TGCGCCAGCAGTCAACAGTTACGAGAGACCCAGTACTTC
TRBV6-2/TRBV6-3	TRBJ1-5	-	-	CASSVWDIQPQHF	TGTGCCAGCAGTGTATGGGATATCCAGCCCCAGCATTTT
TRBV12-3/TRBV12-4	TRBJ2-3	few	TRBD1	CASNVQGADTQYF	TGTGCCAGCAACGTACAGGGGGCAGATACGCAGTATTTT
TRBV7-6	TRBJ1-4	few	-	CASSLGSTSFEKLFF	TGTGCCAGCAGCTTAGGCTCCACATCTTTTGAAAAACTGTTTTTT